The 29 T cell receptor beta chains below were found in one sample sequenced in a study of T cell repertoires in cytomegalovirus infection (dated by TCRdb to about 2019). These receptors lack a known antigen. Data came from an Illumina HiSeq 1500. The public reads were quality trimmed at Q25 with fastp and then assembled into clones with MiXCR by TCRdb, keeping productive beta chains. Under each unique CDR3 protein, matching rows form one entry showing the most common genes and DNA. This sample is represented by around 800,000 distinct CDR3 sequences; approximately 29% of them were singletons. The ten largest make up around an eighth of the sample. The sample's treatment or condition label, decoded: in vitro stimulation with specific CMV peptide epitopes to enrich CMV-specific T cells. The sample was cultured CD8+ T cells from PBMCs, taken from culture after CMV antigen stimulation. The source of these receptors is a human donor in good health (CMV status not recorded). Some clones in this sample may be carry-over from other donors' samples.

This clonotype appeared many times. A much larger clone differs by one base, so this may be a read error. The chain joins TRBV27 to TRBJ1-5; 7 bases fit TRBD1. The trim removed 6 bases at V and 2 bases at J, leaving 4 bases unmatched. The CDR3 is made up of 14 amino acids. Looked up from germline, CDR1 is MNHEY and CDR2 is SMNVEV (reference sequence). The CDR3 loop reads CASSFGQGNQPQHF. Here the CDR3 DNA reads TGTGCCAGCAGCTTTGGACAGGGCAATCAGCCCCAGCATTTT.

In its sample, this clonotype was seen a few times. CDR3 in amino acids: CASRGLGLYGYTF. CDR3 nucleotide sequence: TGTGCCAGCAGAGGACTCGGCCTCTATGGCTACACCTTC. The gene calls are TRBV12-3 or TRBV12-4 and TRBJ1-2, with unresolved D. This CDR3 has 13 amino acids. The V gene lost 6 bases and the J gene lost 4 bases, with 12 bases spanning the gap.

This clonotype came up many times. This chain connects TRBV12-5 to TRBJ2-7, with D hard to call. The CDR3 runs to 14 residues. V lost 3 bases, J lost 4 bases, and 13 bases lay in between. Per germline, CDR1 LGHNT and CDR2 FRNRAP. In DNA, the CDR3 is TGTGCTAGTGGTTTTAAACATCCAGAATACGAGCAGTACTTC. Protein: CASGFKHPEYEQYF.

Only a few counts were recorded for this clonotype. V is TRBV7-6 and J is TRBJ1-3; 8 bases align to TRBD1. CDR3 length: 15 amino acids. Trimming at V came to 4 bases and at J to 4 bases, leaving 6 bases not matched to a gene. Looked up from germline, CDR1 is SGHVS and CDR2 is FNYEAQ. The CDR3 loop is CASSSRTGSGNTIYF. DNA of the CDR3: TGTGCCAGCAGCTCCCGGACAGGGAGCGGAAACACCATATATTTT. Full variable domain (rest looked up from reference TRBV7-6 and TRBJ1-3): GAGVSQSPRYKVTKRGQDVALRCDPISGHVSLYWYRQALGQGPEFLTYFNYEAQQDKSGLPNDRFSAERPEGSISTLTIQRTEQRDSAMYRCASSSRTGSGNTIYFGEGSWLTVV.

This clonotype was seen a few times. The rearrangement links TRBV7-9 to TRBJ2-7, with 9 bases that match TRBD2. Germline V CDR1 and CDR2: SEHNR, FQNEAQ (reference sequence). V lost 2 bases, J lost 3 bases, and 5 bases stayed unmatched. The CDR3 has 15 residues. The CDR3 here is CASSLSGLAYYEQYF. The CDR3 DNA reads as TGTGCCAGCAGCTTATCGGGACTAGCTTACTACGAGCAGTACTTC.

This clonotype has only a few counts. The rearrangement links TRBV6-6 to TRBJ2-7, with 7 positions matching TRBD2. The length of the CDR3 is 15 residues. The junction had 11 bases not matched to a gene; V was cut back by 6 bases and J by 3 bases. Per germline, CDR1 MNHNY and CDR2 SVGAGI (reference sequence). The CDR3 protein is CASSEPGEGIYEQYV. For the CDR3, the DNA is TGTGCCAGCAGCGAGCCGGGGGAGGGGATCTACGAGCAGTACGTC.

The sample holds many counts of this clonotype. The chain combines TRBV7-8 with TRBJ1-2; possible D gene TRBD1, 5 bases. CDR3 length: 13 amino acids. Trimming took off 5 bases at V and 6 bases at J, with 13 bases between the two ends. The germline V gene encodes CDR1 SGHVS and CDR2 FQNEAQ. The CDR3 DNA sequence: TGTGCCAGCAGCATCGGACTAGGGGATGGCTACACCTTC. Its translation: CASSIGLGDGYTF.

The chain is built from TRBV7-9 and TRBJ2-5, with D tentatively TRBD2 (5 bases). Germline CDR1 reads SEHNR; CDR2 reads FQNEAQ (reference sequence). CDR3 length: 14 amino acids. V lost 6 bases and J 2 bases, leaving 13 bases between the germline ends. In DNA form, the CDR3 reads TGTGCCAGCAGTAGTGGGGAGTATCAAGAGACCCAGTACTTC. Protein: CASSSGEYQETQYF.

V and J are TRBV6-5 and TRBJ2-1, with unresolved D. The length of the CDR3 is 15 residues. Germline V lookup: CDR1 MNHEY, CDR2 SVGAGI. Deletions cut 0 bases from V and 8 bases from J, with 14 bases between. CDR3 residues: CASSYSSTILDEQFF. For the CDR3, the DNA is TGTGCCAGCAGTTACTCGTCTACTATCCTCGATGAGCAGTTCTTC.

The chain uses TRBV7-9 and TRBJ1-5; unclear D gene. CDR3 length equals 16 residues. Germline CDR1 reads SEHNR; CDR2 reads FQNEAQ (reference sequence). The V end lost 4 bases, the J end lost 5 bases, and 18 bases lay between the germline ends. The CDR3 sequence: CASSSDGSRTDQPQHF. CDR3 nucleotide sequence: TGTGCCAGCAGCTCAGATGGATCGAGGACCGATCAGCCCCAGCATTTT.

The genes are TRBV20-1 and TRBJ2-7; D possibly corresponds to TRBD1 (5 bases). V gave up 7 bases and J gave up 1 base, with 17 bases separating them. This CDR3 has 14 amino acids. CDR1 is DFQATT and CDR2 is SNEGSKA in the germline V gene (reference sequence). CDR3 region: CSVPGYQGSYEQYV. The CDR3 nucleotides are TGCAGTGTTCCAGGTTACCAGGGTTCCTACGAGCAGTACGTC.

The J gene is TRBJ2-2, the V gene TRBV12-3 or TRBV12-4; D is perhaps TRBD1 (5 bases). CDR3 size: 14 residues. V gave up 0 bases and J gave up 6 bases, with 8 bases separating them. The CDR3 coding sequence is TGTGCCAGCAGTTTAGCGCCCAGGGCCGGGGAGCTGTTTTTT. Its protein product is CASSLAPRAGELFF.

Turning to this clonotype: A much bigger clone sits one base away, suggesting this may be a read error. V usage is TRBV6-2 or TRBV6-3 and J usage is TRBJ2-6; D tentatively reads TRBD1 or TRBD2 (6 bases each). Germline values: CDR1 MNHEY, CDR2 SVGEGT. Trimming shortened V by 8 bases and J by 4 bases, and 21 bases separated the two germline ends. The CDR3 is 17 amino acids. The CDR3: CASVRGTRVTGANVLTF. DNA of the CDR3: TGTGCCAGCGTTCGCGGGACAAGAGTAACGGGGGCCAACGTCCTGACTTTC.

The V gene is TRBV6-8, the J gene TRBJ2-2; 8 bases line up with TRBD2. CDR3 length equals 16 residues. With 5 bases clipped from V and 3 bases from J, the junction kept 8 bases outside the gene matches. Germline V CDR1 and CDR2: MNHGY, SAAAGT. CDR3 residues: CASSPGGESYTGELFF. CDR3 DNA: TGTGCCAGCAGTCCCGGGGGGGAGTCATACACCGGGGAGCTGTTTTTT.

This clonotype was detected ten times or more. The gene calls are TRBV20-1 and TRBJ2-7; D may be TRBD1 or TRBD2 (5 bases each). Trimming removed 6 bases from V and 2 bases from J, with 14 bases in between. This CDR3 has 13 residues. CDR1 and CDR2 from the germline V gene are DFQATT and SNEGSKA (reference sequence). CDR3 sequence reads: CSARAGSAYEQYF. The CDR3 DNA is TGCAGTGCCAGGGCGGGTTCAGCCTACGAGCAGTACTTC.

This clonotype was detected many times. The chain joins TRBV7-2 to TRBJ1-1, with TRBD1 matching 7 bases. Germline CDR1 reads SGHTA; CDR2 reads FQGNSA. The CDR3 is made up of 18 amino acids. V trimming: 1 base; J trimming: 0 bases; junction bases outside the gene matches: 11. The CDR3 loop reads CASSLGVTGSGMNTEAFF. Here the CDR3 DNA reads TGTGCCAGCAGCTTAGGGGTGACAGGGAGTGGTATGAACACTGAAGCTTTCTTT.

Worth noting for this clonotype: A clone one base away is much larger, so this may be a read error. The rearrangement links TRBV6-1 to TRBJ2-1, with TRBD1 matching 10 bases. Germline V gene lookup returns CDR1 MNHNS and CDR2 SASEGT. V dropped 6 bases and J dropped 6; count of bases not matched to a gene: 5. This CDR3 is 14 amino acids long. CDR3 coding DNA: TGTGCCAGCAGGACGGGACAGGGGTTCAATGAGCAGTTCTTC. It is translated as CASRTGQGFNEQFF.

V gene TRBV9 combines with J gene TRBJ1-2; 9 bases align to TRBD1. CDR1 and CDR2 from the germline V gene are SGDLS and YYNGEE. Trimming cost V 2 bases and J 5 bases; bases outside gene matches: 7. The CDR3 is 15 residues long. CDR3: CASSVISGTGYGYTF. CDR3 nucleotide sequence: TGTGCCAGCAGCGTGATCTCCGGGACAGGGTATGGCTACACCTTC.

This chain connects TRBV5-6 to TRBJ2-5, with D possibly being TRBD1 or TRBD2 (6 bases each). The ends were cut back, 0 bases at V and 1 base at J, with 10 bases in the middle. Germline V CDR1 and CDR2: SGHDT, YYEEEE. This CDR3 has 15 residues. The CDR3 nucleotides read TGTGCCAGCAGCTTGGAGGGGGACTTCCAAGAGACCCAGTACTTC. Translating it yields CASSLEGDFQETQYF.

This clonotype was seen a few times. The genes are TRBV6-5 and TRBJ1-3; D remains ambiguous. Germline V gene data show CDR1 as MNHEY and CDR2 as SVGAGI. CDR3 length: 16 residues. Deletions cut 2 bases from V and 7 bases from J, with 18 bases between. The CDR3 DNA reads TGTGCCAGCAGTTACCCGGAAAGACGGCCGGGCAACACCATATATTTT. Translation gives CASSYPERRPGNTIYF.

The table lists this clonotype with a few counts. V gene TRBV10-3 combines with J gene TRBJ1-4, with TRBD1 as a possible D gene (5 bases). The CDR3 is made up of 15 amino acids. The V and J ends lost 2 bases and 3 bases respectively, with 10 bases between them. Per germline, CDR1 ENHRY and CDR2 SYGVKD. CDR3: CAISETRDANEKLFF. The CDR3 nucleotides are TGTGCCATCAGTGAGACCCGGGACGCTAATGAAAAACTGTTTTTT.

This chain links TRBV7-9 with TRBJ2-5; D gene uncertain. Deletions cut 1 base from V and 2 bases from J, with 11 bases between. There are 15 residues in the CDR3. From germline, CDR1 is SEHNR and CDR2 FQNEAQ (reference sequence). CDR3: CASSLEGGFQETQYF. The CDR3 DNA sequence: TGTGCCAGCAGCTTAGAGGGCGGATTTCAAGAGACCCAGTACTTC.

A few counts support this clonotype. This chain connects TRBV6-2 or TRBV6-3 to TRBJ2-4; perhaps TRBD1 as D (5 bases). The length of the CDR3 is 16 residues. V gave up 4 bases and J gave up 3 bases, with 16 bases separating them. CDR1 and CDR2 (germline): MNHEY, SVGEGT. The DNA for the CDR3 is TGTGCCAGCAGTTTGTCGGGCCCTAGGGGCAAAAACATTCAGTACTTC. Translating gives CASSLSGPRGKNIQYF.

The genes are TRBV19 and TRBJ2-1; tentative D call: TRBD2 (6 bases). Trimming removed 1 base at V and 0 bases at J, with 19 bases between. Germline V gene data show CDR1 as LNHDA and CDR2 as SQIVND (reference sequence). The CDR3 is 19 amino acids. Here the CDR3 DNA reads TGTGCCAGTAGTATAGGGGTTATCGGCGGGGTTGGCTCCTACAATGAGCAGTTCTTC. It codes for CASSIGVIGGVGSYNEQFF.

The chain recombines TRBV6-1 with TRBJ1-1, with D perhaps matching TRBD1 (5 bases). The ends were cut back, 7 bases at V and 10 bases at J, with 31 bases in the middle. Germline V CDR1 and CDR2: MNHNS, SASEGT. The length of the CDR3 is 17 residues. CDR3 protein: CASMGPGGSSYVVRAFF. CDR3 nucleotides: TGTGCCAGCATGGGACCAGGAGGGAGTTCGTACGTTGTTCGAGCTTTCTTT.

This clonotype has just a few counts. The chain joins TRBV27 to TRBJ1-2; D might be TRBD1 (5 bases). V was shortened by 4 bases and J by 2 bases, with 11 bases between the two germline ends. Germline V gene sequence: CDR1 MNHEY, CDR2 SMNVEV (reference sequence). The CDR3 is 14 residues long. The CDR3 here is CASSSFDSNYGYTF. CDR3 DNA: TGTGCCAGCAGTTCCTTCGACAGCAACTATGGCTACACCTTC.

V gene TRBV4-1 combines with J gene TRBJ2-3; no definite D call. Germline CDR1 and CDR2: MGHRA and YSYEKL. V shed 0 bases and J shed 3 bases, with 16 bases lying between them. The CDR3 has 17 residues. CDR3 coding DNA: TGCGCCAGCAGCCAAGATCGGGTCATCCCGCCGACAGATACGCAGTATTTT. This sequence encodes CASSQDRVIPPTDTQYF.

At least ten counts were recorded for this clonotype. CDR3 DNA: TGTGCCAGCCCGAAAAGGCAGGGATTCTACACCTTC. This gives the protein CASPKRQGFYTF. The V and J genes are TRBV2 and TRBJ1-2, with D possibly matching TRBD1 (5 bases). Germline CDR1 and CDR2: SNHLY and FYNNEI. V lost 8 bases, J lost 10 bases, and 17 bases lay in between. The CDR3 sequence is 12 residues long.

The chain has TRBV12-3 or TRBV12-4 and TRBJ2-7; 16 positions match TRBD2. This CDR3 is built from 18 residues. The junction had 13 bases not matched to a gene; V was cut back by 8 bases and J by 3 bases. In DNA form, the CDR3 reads TGTGCCAGCTCCACTCTAGGGACTAGCGGGGGGGCATTCTACGAGCAGTACTTC. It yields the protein CASSTLGTSGGAFYEQYF.